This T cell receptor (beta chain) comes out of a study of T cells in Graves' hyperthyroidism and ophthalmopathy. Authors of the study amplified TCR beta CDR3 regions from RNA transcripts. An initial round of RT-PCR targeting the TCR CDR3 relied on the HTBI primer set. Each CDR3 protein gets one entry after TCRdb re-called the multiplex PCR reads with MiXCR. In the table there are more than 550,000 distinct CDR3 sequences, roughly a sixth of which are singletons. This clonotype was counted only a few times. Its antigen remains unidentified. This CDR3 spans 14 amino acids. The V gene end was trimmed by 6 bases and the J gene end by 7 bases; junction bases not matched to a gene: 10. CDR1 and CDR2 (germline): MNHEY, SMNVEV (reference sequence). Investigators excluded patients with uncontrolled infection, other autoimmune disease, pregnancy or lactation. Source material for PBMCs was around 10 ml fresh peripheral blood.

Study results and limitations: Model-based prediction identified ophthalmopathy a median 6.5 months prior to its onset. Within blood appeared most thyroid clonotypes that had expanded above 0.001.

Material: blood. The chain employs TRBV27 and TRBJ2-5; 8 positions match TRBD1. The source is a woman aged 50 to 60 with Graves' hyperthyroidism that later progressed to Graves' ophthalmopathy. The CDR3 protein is CASSQSGTGGTQYF. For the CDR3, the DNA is TGTGCCAGCAGCCAGTCCGGGACAGGAGGGACCCAGTACTTC.